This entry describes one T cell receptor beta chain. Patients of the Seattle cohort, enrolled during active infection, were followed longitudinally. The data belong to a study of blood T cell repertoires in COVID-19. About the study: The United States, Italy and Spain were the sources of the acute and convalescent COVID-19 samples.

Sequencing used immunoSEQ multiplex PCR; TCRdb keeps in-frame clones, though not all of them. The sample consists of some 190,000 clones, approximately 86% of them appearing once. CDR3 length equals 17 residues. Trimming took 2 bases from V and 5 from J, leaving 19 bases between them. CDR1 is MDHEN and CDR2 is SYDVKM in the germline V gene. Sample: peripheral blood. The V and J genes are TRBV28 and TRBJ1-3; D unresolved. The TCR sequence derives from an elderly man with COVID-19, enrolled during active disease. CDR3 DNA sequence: TGTGCCAGCAGTTTAGGTCGTGCGAGGCTGGGTAGAAACACCATATATTTT. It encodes CASSLGRARLGRNTIYF.